The 25 T cell receptor beta chains in this list originate from one sample, sequenced in a study of T cells in women clearing cervical HPV infection. Produced via immunoSEQ multiplex PCR; TCRdb's table is partial and in-frame only. This table holds 20,000 to 25,000 clones. Sequenced sample: blood buffy coat. All receptors come from a woman between 18 and 70 years old with a cervical HPV16 infection that either progressed to CIN3+ or cleared (not recorded which).

A word on this clone: The CDR3 end falls 3 residues outside the read, so it is completed with the germline J gene. V and J are TRBV20-1 and TRBJ1-1; tentative D call: TRBD1 (6 bases). Germline V CDR1 and CDR2: DFQATT, SNEGSKA (reference sequence). Trimming stripped 1 base from V and 7 bases from J, with 7 bases between. The length of the CDR3 is 11 residues. CDR3 in amino acids: CSARGGHEAFF. The sequenced part of the CDR3 DNA is TGCAGTGCTAGAGGGGGGCATGAA.

On this clone: The read gets to within 3 residues of the CDR3 end, and the germline J gene fills in the rest. This chain links TRBV20-1 with TRBJ2-1; TRBD2 aligns across 11 bases. Trimming removed 5 bases from V and 6 bases from J; junction bases left unmatched: 9. Germline V gene data show CDR1 as DFQATT and CDR2 as SNEGSKA (reference sequence). The CDR3 runs 15 residues. The sequenced CDR3 bases are TGCAGTGCTGATATCCTAGCGGGAGGAAGCAATGAG. Protein: CSADILAGGSNE. The entire CDR3 protein is CSADILAGGSNEQFF.

The chain's CDR3 is CASSLSPGSYEQYF. The CDR3 DNA, read in part, is TGTGCCAGCAGCTTGAGTCCGGGTTCCTACGAG. This rearrangement joins TRBV5-6 to TRBJ2-7, with D unresolved. The DNA ends 3 residues before the CDR3 does, and the rest of the CDR3 is filled in from the germline J gene. Germline-derived CDR1 and CDR2 are SGHDT and YYEEEE. The V and J ends lost 1 base and 1 base respectively, with 9 bases between them. The CDR3 has 14 residues.

With respect to this clone: The CDR3 goes on 3 residues after the read ends, and that part is filled in from the germline J gene. V is TRBV5-4 and J is TRBJ2-1; a possible D gene is TRBD1 (6 bases). This CDR3 contains 13 residues. The ends were cut back, 8 bases at V and 8 bases at J, with 17 bases in the middle. Germline CDR1 is SGHNT and CDR2 is YYREEE (reference sequence). CDR3: CASHTWGLDEQFF. Partial CDR3 DNA: TGTGCCAGTCATACCTGGGGGCTGGATGAG.

Notes on this clone: Read data end 3 residues before the CDR3 end; the end is taken from the germline J gene. V gene TRBV12-3 or TRBV12-4 combines with J gene TRBJ2-3; 10 nucleotides line up with TRBD2. CDR3 length: 18 amino acids. J gave up 4 bases and V 1 base, and 11 bases lay outside the gene matches. The DNA read from the CDR3 is TGTGCCAGCAGTTTAGTGTCGGGTGGGCTAGCGGGAGCAGATACG. Translation: CASSLVSGGLAGADT. The entire CDR3 protein reads CASSLVSGGLAGADTQYF.

Regarding this clone: Read coverage stops 3 residues before the CDR3 terminus; the germline J gene supplies the remainder. This chain joins TRBV20-1 and TRBJ2-5; a possible D gene is TRBD2 (5 bases). The germline V and J ends were trimmed by 3 bases and 0 bases, with 26 bases remaining between them. This CDR3 is built from 19 residues. Germline CDR1 reads DFQATT; CDR2 reads SNEGSKA (reference sequence). CDR3 protein: CSASYSGPLQPAYQETQYF. The covered CDR3 bases are TGCAGTGCTAGTTACAGCGGACCCCTACAGCCTGCGTACCAAGAGACC.

Comment on this clone: Coverage ceases 3 residues before the CDR3 finishes, and the germline J gene fills in the end. The V and J genes are TRBV20-1 and TRBJ2-2; 7 nucleotides line up with TRBD2. This CDR3 is 13 amino acids long. With V trimmed by 1 base and J by 5 bases, 1 base remained unmatched. From germline, CDR1 is DFQATT and CDR2 SNEGSKA (reference sequence). The CDR3 bases that were read are TGCAGTGCTAGAGTTAGCGGGACCGGGGAG. Its protein is CSARVSGTGE. The CDR3 as a whole reads CSARVSGTGELFF.

CDR3 DNA (partial): TGTGCCAGCAGCTTAGAGGTCGCGGACAATGAG. Its translation: CASSLEVADNE. The CDR3 in its entirety is CASSLEVADNEQFF. The chain employs TRBV11-3 and TRBJ2-1, with D unresolved. The CDR3 extends 3 residues past the end of the read, so its final part is completed from the germline J gene. The germline gives CDR1 SGHNT, CDR2 YENEEA. CDR3 length equals 14 residues. Trimming stripped 0 bases from V and 5 bases from J, with 8 bases between.

The CDR3 loop reads CASSEGDTDYNEQFF. CDR3 bases read: TGTGCCAGCAGTGAAGGGGACACCGATTACAATGAG. V gene TRBV6-1 combines with J gene TRBJ2-1; D is possibly TRBD1 (6 bases). The CDR3 end is not reached by the read, which stops 3 residues before it; the germline J gene fills it in. V lost 1 base and J lost 4, with 11 bases in between. The germline gives CDR1 MNHNS, CDR2 SASEGT. The CDR3 runs to 15 residues.

CDR3 DNA, as far as it was read: TGTGCCTGGAGTGGGACAGGGCCGAACTATGGC. Translation gives CAWSGTGPNYG. The whole CDR3 protein reads CAWSGTGPNYGYTF. J is TRBJ1-2 and V is TRBV30, with 8 positions matching TRBD1. The sequenced fragment ends 3 residues before the CDR3 boundary, so the rest is inferred from the germline J gene. Looked up from germline, CDR1 is GTSNPN and CDR2 is SVGIG (reference sequence). This CDR3 is 14 amino acids long. With V trimmed by 1 base and J by 2 bases, 3 bases remained unmatched.

A word on this clone: The CDR3 end is not reached by the read, which stops 3 residues before it; the germline J gene fills it in. V is TRBV5-1 and J is TRBJ2-5; D call uncertain. The CDR3 contains 11 residues. Germline CDR1 SGHRS, CDR2 YFSETQ. The V end lost 7 bases, the J end lost 3 bases, and 7 bases lay between the germline ends. CDR3 bases read: TGCGCCAGCGGGCCAAAAGAGACC. Translated, it gives CASGPKET. The whole CDR3 protein reads CASGPKETQYF.

With respect to this clone: The read ends 3 residues early relative to the CDR3; the germline J gene fills the gap. The chain links TRBV10-3 to TRBJ2-2, with a possible D match to TRBD2 (5 bases). Germline CDR1 and CDR2: ENHRY and SYGVKD. Trimming took 5 bases from V and 6 from J, leaving 13 bases between them. The CDR3 length is 14 residues. CDR3 DNA, as far as it was read: TGTGCCATCAGTATACGGGGATCGCCCGGGGAG. This codes for CAISIRGSPGE. The whole CDR3 region reads CAISIRGSPGELFF.

The chain's CDR3 is CASSLQGTYNEQFF. CDR3 DNA, as far as it was read: TGTGCCAGCAGCTTGCAGGGTACCTACAATGAG. The chain is built from TRBV11-3 and TRBJ2-1; possibly TRBD1 for D (5 bases). The read is 3 residues too short to cover the CDR3 end, so that end is filled in from the germline J gene. V gave up 3 bases and J gave up 2 bases, with 8 bases separating them. The CDR3 spans 14 residues. CDR1 is SGHNT, CDR2 YENEEA, per germline.

The CDR3 loop reads CASSIGTSYNEQFF. The CDR3 DNA, read in part, is TGCGCCAGCAGCATCGGGACATCCTACAATGAG. This sequence joins TRBV5-1 and TRBJ2-1; D perhaps matches TRBD1 (6 bases). The read ends 3 residues before the CDR3 terminus; that terminus is restored from the germline J gene. This CDR3 is 14 amino acids long. The germline V gene has CDR1 SGHRS and CDR2 YFSETQ. Trimming pared 4 bases from V and 1 base from J, leaving 9 bases between.

In regard to this clone: The read comes to an end 3 residues before the CDR3 does, leaving the germline J gene to fill in the end. The J gene is TRBJ2-3, the V gene TRBV5-1, with 10 bases fitting TRBD2. The ends lost 0 bases at V and 6 bases at J; junction bases unmatched: 7. This CDR3 region has 16 residues. Germline CDR1 SGHRS, CDR2 YFSETQ. The CDR3: CASSLASGGDEDTQYF. CDR3 DNA, as far as it was read: TGCGCCAGCAGCTTGGCCAGCGGGGGGGATGAGGATACG.

In regard to this clone: The read ends 3 residues early relative to the CDR3; the germline J gene fills the gap. The chain recombines TRBV20-1 with TRBJ1-5, with 11 bases lining up with TRBD1. CDR1 is DFQATT, CDR2 SNEGSKA, per germline (reference sequence). The CDR3 is 15 amino acids. With 3 bases clipped from V and 7 bases from J, the junction kept 8 bases outside the gene matches. CDR3 region: CSAREWDRGNQPQHF. CDR3 DNA, as far as it was read: TGCAGTGCTAGGGAATGGGACAGGGGGAACCAGCCC.

On this clone: Read coverage stops 3 residues before the CDR3 terminus; the germline J gene supplies the remainder. The chain recombines TRBV19 with TRBJ1-1, with 8 bases fitting TRBD1. CDR3 size: 13 residues. V gave up 6 bases and J gave up 5 bases; unmatched junction bases: 5. Germline lookup yields CDR1 LNHDA and CDR2 SQIVND (reference sequence). The CDR3 bases that were read are TGTGCCAGTAGGACAGGGGCACCTACTGAA. Translated: CASRTGAPTE. The CDR3 reads in full as CASRTGAPTEAFF.

Note on this clone: The read ends 3 residues before the CDR3 terminus; that terminus is restored from the germline J gene. The J gene is TRBJ1-5, the V gene TRBV18; 7 bases are a match to TRBD1. The CDR3 is 17 amino acids. Germline CDR1 KGHSH, CDR2 LQKENI. V shed 2 bases, J shed 7 bases, and the junction held 14 bases outside the gene matches. CDR3 DNA (partial): TGTGCCAGCTCACCAATGCCCATACGGACAGGTGGACAGCCC. Encoded protein: CASSPMPIRTGGQP. The CDR3 as a whole reads CASSPMPIRTGGQPQHF.

Worth noting for this clone: Read sequence stops 3 residues before the CDR3 end, and the germline J gene provides the missing end. This chain joins TRBV29-1 and TRBJ1-5; D unresolved. V dropped 0 bases and J dropped 6 bases, with 9 bases sitting between them. Germline V gene data show CDR1 as SQVTM and CDR2 as ANQGSEA. The length of the CDR3 is 13 residues. The part of the CDR3 DNA that was read is TGCAGCGTTGAAGATAGGGCGGGTCAGCCC. As protein: CSVEDRAGQP. The whole CDR3 reads CSVEDRAGQPQHF.

On this clone itself: The observed sequence ends 3 residues before the CDR3 terminus, with the missing tail filled in from the germline J gene. The chain links TRBV18 to TRBJ2-7, with D unclear. Trimming stripped 1 base from V and 0 bases from J, with 13 bases between. Per germline, CDR1 KGHSH and CDR2 LQKENI. The CDR3 consists of 16 residues. The CDR3: CASSPQQLLSSYEQYF. The part of the CDR3 DNA that was read is TGTGCCAGCTCACCACAACAGTTGTTGAGCTCCTACGAG.

As to this clone: The observed sequence ends 3 residues before the CDR3 terminus, with the missing tail filled in from the germline J gene. The chain links TRBV20-1 to TRBJ2-7, with D tentatively TRBD2 (9 bases). The CDR3 runs 16 residues. CDR1 and CDR2 from the germline V gene are DFQATT and SNEGSKA (reference sequence). V was trimmed by 6 bases and J by 6 bases, leaving 27 bases between them. CDR3 bases read: TGCAGTGCCCCGGACAGGGACGGGACTAGCCTTACCGAG. Its translation is CSAPDRDGTSLTE. The complete CDR3 protein is CSAPDRDGTSLTEQYF.

About this clone: The read ends 3 residues early relative to the CDR3; the germline J gene fills the gap. The J gene is TRBJ2-5, the V gene TRBV29-1; 9 bases map to TRBD2. Germline V gene lookup returns CDR1 SQVTM and CDR2 ANQGSEA. V trimming: 4 bases; J trimming: 7 bases; junction bases outside the gene matches: 13. The CDR3 covers 15 residues. CDR3 loop: CSVGSAGTSIPTQYF. The covered CDR3 bases are TGCAGCGTTGGTTCTGCCGGGACTAGCATTCCGACC.

Note on this clone: From the germline J gene comes the end of the CDR3, since the read stops 3 residues before it. The chain carries TRBV20-1 and TRBJ2-1, with TRBD2 matching 13 bases. CDR1 and CDR2 (germline): DFQATT, SNEGSKA (reference sequence). V lost 3 bases and J lost 8; bases outside the gene matches: 7. CDR3 size: 15 residues. CDR3 DNA, as far as it was read: TGCAGTGCTAGCCTACTAGCGGGAGGGTCCGATGAG. It specifies CSASLLAGGSDE. The entire CDR3 sequence reads CSASLLAGGSDEQFF.

Turning to this clone: Coverage ceases 3 residues before the CDR3 finishes, and the germline J gene fills in the end. The rearrangement uses TRBV20-1 and TRBJ1-6, with 8 positions matching TRBD1. Germline CDR1 reads DFQATT; CDR2 reads SNEGSKA (reference sequence). Trimming removed 0 bases from V and 7 bases from J; junction bases left unmatched: 5. The CDR3 consists of 15 residues. CDR3: CSARDIHRGNSPLHF. CDR3 DNA (partial): TGCAGTGCTAGAGATATTCACAGGGGGAATTCACCC.

Notes on this clone: The CDR3 is cut off 3 residues early in the read; its end comes from the germline J gene. The V and J genes are TRBV19 and TRBJ1-2; TRBD1 matches at 7 bases. Germline assignment: CDR1 LNHDA and CDR2 SQIVND (reference sequence). The length of the CDR3 is 11 residues. CDR3 sequence: CASRQGRGYTF. Partial CDR3 DNA: TGTGCCAGCCGACAGGGACGGGGC.